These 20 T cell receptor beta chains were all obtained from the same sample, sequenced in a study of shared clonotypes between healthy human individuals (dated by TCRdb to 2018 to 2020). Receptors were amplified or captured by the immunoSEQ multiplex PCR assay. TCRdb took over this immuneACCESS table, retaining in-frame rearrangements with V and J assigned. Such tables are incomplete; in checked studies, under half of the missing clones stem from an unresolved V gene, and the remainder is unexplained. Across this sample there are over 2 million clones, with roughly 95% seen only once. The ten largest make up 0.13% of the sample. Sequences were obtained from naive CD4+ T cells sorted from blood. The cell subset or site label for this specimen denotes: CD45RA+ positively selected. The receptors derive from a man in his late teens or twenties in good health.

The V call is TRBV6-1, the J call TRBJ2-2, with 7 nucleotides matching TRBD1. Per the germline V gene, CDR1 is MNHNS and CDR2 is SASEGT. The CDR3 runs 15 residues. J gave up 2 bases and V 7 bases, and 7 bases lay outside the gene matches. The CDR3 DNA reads TGTGCCAGCATCCCGACAGGGATAAACACCGGGGAGCTGTTTTTT. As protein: CASIPTGINTGELFF.

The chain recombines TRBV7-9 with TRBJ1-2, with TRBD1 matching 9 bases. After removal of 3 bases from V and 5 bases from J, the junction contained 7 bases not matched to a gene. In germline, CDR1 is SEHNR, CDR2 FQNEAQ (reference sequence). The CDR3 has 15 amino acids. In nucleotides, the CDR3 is TGTGCCAGCAGCTTTAGGCCGGACAGGGGATATGGCTACACCTTC. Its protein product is CASSFRPDRGYGYTF.

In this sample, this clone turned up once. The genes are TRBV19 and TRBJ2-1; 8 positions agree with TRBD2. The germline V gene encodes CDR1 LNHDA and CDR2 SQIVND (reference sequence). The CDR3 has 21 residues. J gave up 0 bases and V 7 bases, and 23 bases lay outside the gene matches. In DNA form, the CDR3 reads TGTGCCAGTACAACCGGCTCCCTCGGCTCACTAGCGGCGAGCTCCTACAATGAGCAGTTCTTC. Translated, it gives CASTTGSLGSLAASSYNEQFF.

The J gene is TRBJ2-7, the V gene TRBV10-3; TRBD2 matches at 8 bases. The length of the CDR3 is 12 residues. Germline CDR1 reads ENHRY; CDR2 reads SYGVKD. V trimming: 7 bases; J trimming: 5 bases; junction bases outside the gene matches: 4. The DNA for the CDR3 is TGTGCCATCACGGGGGGGTCTCACGAGCAGTACTTC. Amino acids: CAITGGSHEQYF.

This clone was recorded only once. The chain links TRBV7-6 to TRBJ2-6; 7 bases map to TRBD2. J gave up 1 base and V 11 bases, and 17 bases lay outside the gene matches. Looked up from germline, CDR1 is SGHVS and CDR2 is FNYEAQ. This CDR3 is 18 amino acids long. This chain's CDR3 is CASSLGWRGGSGANVLTF. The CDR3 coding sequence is TGTGCCTCAAGCTTAGGTTGGAGGGGAGGGTCTGGGGCCAACGTCCTGACTTTC. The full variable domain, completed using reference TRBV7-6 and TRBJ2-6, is GAGVSQSPRYKVTKRGQDVALRCDPISGHVSLYWYRQALGQGPEFLTYFNYEAQQDKSGLPNDRFSAERPEGSISTLTIQRTEQRDSAMYRCASSLGWRGGSGANVLTFGAGSRLTVL.

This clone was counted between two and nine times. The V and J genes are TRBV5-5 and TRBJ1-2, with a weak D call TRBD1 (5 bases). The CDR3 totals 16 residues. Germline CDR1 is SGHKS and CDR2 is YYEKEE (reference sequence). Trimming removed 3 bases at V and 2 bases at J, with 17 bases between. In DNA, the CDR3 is TGTGCCAGCAGCTGGACCGAGGGGACGGGGAACTATGGCTACACCTTC. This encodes CASSWTEGTGNYGYTF.

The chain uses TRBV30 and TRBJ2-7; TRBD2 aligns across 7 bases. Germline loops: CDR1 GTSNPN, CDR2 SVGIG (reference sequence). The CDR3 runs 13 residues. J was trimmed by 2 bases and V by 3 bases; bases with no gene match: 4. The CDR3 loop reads CAWSPGGAYEQYF. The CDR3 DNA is TGTGCCTGGAGCCCGGGGGGAGCCTACGAGCAGTACTTC.

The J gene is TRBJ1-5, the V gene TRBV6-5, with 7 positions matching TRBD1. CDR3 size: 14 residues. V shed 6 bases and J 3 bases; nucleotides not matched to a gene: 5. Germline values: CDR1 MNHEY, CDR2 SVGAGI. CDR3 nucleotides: TGTGCCAGCAGCCTCGGGACAGTCAATCAGCCCCAGCATTTT. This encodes CASSLGTVNQPQHF.

The CDR3 nucleotides read TGTGCCAGCTCACCAGGACAGGGCGGGGGACAGCCCCAGCATTTT. Residues: CASSPGQGGGQPQHF. V gene TRBV18 combines with J gene TRBJ1-5; 8 bases match TRBD1. V dropped 2 bases and J dropped 7; count of bases not matched to a gene: 7. Per germline, CDR1 KGHSH and CDR2 LQKENI. The CDR3 contains 15 residues.

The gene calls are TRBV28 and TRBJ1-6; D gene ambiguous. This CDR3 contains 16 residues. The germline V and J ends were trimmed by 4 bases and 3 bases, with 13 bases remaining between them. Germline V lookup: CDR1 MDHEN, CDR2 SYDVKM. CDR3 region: CASSSLTRNYNSPLHF. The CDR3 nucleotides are TGTGCCAGCAGTTCCCTGACTCGGAACTATAATTCACCCCTCCACTTT.

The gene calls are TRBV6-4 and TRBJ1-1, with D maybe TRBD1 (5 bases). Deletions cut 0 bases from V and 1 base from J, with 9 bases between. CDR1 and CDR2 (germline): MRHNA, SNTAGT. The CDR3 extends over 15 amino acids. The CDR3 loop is CASSDSSRENTEAFF. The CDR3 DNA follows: TGTGCCAGCAGTGACTCGAGCAGGGAGAACACTGAAGCTTTCTTT.

The CDR3 is CASSPGAGGNYGYTF. For the CDR3, the DNA is TGTGCCAGCAGCCCGGGGGCAGGGGGCAACTATGGCTACACCTTC. The rearrangement uses TRBV7-2 and TRBJ1-2; TRBD1 aligns across 8 bases. CDR1 SGHTA and CDR2 FQGNSA come from the germline V gene. There are 15 residues in the CDR3. Germline trimming cut 5 bases from V and 2 bases from J; bases unmatched to any gene: 7.

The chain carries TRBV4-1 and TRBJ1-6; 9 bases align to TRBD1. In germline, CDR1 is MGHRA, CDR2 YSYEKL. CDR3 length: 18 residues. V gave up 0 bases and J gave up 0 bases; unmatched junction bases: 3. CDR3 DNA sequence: TGCGCCAGCAGCCAAGAGGGACAGGGCAACTCCTATAATTCACCCCTCCACTTT. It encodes CASSQEGQGNSYNSPLHF.

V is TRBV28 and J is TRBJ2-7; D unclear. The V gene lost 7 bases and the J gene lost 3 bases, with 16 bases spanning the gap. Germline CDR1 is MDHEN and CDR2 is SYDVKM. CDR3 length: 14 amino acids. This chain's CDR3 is CASTMGGVNYEQYF. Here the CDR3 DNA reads TGTGCCAGCACGATGGGTGGGGTGAACTACGAGCAGTACTTC. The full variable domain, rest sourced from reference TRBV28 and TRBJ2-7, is DVKVTQSSRYLVKRTGEKVFLECVQDMDHENMFWYRQDPGLGLRLIYFSYDVKMKEKGDIPEGYSVSREKKERFSLILESASTNQTSMYLCASTMGGVNYEQYFGPGTRLTVT.

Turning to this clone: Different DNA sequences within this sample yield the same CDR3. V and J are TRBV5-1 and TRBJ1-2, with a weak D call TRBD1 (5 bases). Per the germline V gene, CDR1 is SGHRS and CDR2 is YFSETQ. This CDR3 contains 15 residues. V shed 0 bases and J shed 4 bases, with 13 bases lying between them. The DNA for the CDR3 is TGCGCCAGCAGCTTGGCCGGAGGGGCGGGCTATGGCTACACCTTC. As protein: CASSLAGGAGYGYTF. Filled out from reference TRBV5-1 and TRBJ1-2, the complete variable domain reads KAGVTQTPRYLIKTRGQQVTLSCSPISGHRSVSWYQQTPGQGLQFLFEYFSETQRNKGNFPGRFSGRQFSNSRSEMNVSTLELGDSALYLCASSLAGGAGYGYTFGSGTRLTVV.

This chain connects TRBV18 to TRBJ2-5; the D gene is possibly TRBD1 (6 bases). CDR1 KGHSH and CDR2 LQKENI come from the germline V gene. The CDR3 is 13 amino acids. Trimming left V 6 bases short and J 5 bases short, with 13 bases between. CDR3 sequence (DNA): TGTGCCAGCTCGGCAGGGGCGGTCGAGACCCAGTACTTC. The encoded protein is CASSAGAVETQYF.

The CDR3 DNA is TGTGCCAGCAGTGAAAGTGTTTCGGGACAGTTTTTCTTT. It translates to CASSESVSGQFFF. The chain has TRBV2 and TRBJ1-1; 7 nucleotides align to TRBD1. V lost 2 bases to trimming and J lost 13 bases; unmatched junction nucleotides: 10. The CDR3 sequence is 13 residues long. Germline values: CDR1 SNHLY, CDR2 FYNNEI.

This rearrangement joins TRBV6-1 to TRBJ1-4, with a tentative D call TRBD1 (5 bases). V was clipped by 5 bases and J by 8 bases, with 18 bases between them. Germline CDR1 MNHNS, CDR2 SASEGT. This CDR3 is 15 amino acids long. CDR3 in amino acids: CASSSNVGDQEKLFF. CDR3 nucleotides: TGTGCCAGCAGTTCCAACGTAGGGGATCAAGAAAAACTGTTTTTT.

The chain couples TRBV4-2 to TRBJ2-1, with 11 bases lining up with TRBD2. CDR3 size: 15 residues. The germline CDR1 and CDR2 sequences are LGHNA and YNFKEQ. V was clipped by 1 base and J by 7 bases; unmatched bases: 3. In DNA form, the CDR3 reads TGTGCCAGCAGCCAAGTACTAGCGGGAGATAATGAGCAGTTCTTC. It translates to CASSQVLAGDNEQFF.

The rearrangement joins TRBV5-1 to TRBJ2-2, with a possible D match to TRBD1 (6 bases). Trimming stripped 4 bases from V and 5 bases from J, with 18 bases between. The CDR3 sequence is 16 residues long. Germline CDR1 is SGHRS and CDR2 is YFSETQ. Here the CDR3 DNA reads TGCGCCAGCAGCCCCCTCCCAGGGGCCGGGACCGGGGAGCTGTTTTTT. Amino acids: CASSPLPGAGTGELFF.